The rows below give T cell receptor beta chains drawn from one sample of a study of blood T cells in healthy people across ages. TCRdb passed the 5' RACE reads through MiXCR, listing each CDR3 protein once. Among about 730,000 distinct CDR3 sequences listed, roughly two fifths were seen once. The specimen sequenced was blood. The source is a woman aged 60-70 years in good health. Each CDR3 is given with its conserved first and last residue. For some rows the clone size is stated as once, few or many, or as a class when expanded; others skip it.

TRBV29-1	TRBJ2-2	.	CSVIRQGTTGELFF
TRBV5-6	TRBJ2-1	.	CASSSPTGWSEQFF
TRBV20-1	TRBJ2-1	.	CSAPPTLTVYNEQFF
TRBV20-1	TRBJ2-1	.	CSAPDLHNEQFF
TRBV29-1	TRBJ2-7	.	CSVEEGTYEQYF
TRBV5-1	TRBJ2-6	.	CASSPDRGHSGANVLTF
TRBV6-2/TRBV6-3	TRBJ2-5	.	CASSPPVRTSSNEQYF
TRBV4-2	TRBJ1-1	.	CASSPGQGDHTEAFF
TRBV25-1	TRBJ2-5	.	CASGRLAGVNEQYF
TRBV3-1	TRBJ2-3	.	CASSPDTGTDTQYF
TRBV6-5	TRBJ2-1	few	CASSYSLAGGYNEQFF
TRBV3-1	TRBJ1-2	.	CASSPTATSDGYTF
TRBV5-5	TRBJ2-2	.	CASSLFHRADTGELFF
TRBV27	TRBJ2-7	many	CASSPSGRGHEQYF
TRBV7-2	TRBJ2-3	few	CASSPRQLKDTQYF
TRBV11-2	TRBJ2-1	few	CASSLPVGLAGGQNEQFF
TRBV4-3	TRBJ2-1	.	CASSQESSGRILVYNEQFF
TRBV7-9	TRBJ2-7	.	CASSSPFGEQYF
TRBV7-3	TRBJ1-5	few	CASSLTGGSGQPQHF
TRBV12-3/TRBV12-4	TRBJ2-3	.	CASSRDLLSTDTQYF
TRBV29-1	TRBJ2-3	many	CSVEAGRTDTQYF
TRBV7-2	TRBJ2-3	.	CASSSRTSRSTDTQYF
TRBV7-2	TRBJ2-7	.	CASSLGLTAYEQYF
TRBV14	TRBJ2-1	.	CASSQAGFAYNEQFF
TRBV6-6	.	.	CASSYSASGSEQYF
TRBV18	TRBJ2-5	.	CASSPSFTGIQETQYF
TRBV5-1	TRBJ2-4	few	CASSTEGGLQYF
TRBV6-5	TRBJ2-3	once	CASSYPSGAGTQYF
TRBV4-2	TRBJ1-2	many	CASSQDLGLGYGYTF
TRBV3-1	TRBJ1-2	.	CASSQDAGLSYGYTF
TRBV25-1	.	.	CASSASSGAEQYF
TRBV3-1	TRBJ2-5	.	CASSWDEFTVSQETQYF
TRBV29-1	TRBJ2-1	many	CSVLQGWDEQFF
TRBV2	TRBJ2-1	.	CASQTGGFGNGQFF
TRBV28	TRBJ2-7	few	CASSPLGIFSLSSYEQYF
TRBV27	TRBJ2-7	.	CASGTTLLSYEQYF
TRBV6-1	TRBJ2-1	.	CASSLEGQLSYNEQFF
TRBV3-1	TRBJ1-1	few	CASSPSGPLNTEAFF
TRBV6-2/TRBV6-3	TRBJ2-6	.	CASTNPYIGGSGADVLTF
TRBV30	TRBJ2-3	few	CAGAGSTDTQYF
TRBV10-3	TRBJ1-2	few	CAISDRDRNYGYTF
TRBV24-1	TRBJ1-3	.	CATSDRRDTPWTRNTIYF
TRBV28	TRBJ1-4	.	CASSLWGPNEKLFF
TRBV7-3	TRBJ2-3	.	CASSLTGGAGGTDTQYF
TRBV7-9	TRBJ1-2	.	CASSLRRLDGYTF
TRBV5-1	TRBJ2-1	.	CASSRPDRLYEQFF
TRBV7-2	TRBJ2-7	.	CASSLGTSVSYERYF
TRBV5-1	TRBJ2-7	.	CASSFRIPSYEQYF
TRBV29-1	TRBJ1-2	.	CSVDQGAYTF
TRBV28	TRBJ2-1	few	CASEGSYNEQFF
TRBV5-1	TRBJ1-1	.	CASSPSGTGREAFF
TRBV30	TRBJ1-5	few	CAWSPWGSQPQHF
TRBV20-1	TRBJ1-1	.	CSARDRRGWREAFF